The present T cell receptor beta chain was sequenced within a study of control samples from healthy donors and cancer patients. TCRdb's table, derived via immunoSEQ multiplex PCR, lists solely in-frame clones and lacks some. The top ten hold approximately 16% of the sample, which has approximately 120,000 clones, roughly 90% seen once. The germline CDR1 and CDR2 sequences are LNHDA and SQIVND (reference sequence). The CDR3 spans 15 residues. V lost 5 bases to trimming and J lost 2 bases, with 15 bases between them. The sample comprised blood. The chain uses TRBV19 and TRBJ2-5; tentative D call: TRBD1 (5 bases). The source is a woman between 45 and 65 years old in good health. This CDR3 reads CASSSRWGLQETQYF. Here the CDR3 DNA reads TGTGCCAGTAGTTCACGATGGGGCCTTCAAGAGACCCAGTACTTC.